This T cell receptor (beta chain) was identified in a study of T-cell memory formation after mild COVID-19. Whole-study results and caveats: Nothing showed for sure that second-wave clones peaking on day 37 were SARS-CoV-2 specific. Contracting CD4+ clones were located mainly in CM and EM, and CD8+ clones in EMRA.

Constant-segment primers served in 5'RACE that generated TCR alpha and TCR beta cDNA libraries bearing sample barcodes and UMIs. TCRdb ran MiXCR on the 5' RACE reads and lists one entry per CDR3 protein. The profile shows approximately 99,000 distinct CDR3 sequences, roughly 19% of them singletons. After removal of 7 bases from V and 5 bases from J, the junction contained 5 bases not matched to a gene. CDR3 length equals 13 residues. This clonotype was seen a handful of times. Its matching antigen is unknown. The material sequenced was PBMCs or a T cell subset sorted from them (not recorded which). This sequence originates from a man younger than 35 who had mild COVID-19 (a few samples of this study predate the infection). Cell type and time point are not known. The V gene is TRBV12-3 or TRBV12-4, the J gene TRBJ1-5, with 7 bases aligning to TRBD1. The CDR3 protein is CASTRTGDQPQHF. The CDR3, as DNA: TGTGCCAGCACTCGGACAGGCGATCAGCCCCAGCATTTT.